These 30 T cell receptor beta chains originate from one sample sequenced in a study of blood T cell repertoires in COVID-19. Only in-frame clones appear in the TCRdb table, and some are missing; sequencing was by immunoSEQ multiplex PCR. Of 55,000 to 75,000 clones listed, about 81% are singletons. The sequenced sample was peripheral blood. The source is a human donor in a cohort sampled during active COVID-19.

This clone appeared a few times. This chain uses TRBV7-9 with TRBJ2-5; 8 bases align to TRBD1. This CDR3 has 16 amino acids. Germline loops: CDR1 SEHNR, CDR2 FQNEAQ (reference sequence). The ends lost 4 bases at V and 4 bases at J; junction bases unmatched: 11. The CDR3 bases are TGTGCCAGCAGCTCGAAAGGTGACAGGGGAGGAGAGACCCAGTACTTC. Translation gives CASSSKGDRGGETQYF.

This sequence joins TRBV14 and TRBJ2-1, with 13 bases matching TRBD2. The V segment lost 2 bases and the J segment 2 bases; nucleotides outside the gene matches: 0. There are 16 residues in the CDR3. Germline CDR1 reads SGHDN; CDR2 reads FVKESK. In nucleotides, the CDR3 is TGTGCCAGCAGCCAAACTAGCGGGAGGGCCTACAATGAGCAGTTCTTC. Translation: CASSQTSGRAYNEQFF.

This clone showed up just a few times. This chain links TRBV2 with TRBJ2-1; D is perhaps TRBD2 (5 bases). From germline, CDR1 is SNHLY and CDR2 FYNNEI. V was clipped by 5 bases and J by 7 bases, with 18 bases between them. The CDR3 consists of 15 residues. CDR3 DNA sequence: TGTGCCAGCAGTCGAGCGGTAACCCTTGGGAATGAGCAGTTCTTC. Its translation: CASSRAVTLGNEQFF. Variable domain in full (rest from reference TRBV2 and TRBJ2-1): EPEVTQTPSHQVTQMGQEVILRCVPISNHLYFYWYRQILGQKVEFLVSFYNNEISEKSEIFDDQFSVERPDGSNFTLKIRSTKLEDSAMYFCASSRAVTLGNEQFFGPGTRLTVL.

The rearrangement joins TRBV6-6 to TRBJ2-7; tentatively, D is TRBD2 (7 bases). Germline V lookup: CDR1 MNHNY, CDR2 SVGAGI (reference sequence). The CDR3 length is 13 residues. Trimming cost V 3 bases and J 7 bases, with 13 bases left between them. In DNA form, the CDR3 reads TGTGCCAGCAGTTATGGGGGGGCCCGGGAGCAGTACTTC. Its protein is CASSYGGAREQYF.

This sequence joins TRBV28 and TRBJ2-2, with D possibly matching TRBD1 (5 bases). CDR1 MDHEN and CDR2 SYDVKM come from the germline V gene. The CDR3 consists of 14 residues. The V gene lost 2 bases and the J gene lost 7 bases, with 11 bases spanning the gap. The CDR3 sequence is CASSLVQGGGELFF. The CDR3 bases are TGTGCCAGCAGTTTAGTGCAGGGCGGCGGGGAGCTGTTTTTT.

The chain recombines TRBV7-9 with TRBJ2-7; D is possibly TRBD1 (6 bases). V was shortened by 1 base and J by 1 base, with 11 bases between the two germline ends. Germline-derived CDR1 and CDR2 are SEHNR and FQNEAQ (reference sequence). The CDR3 has 15 residues. CDR3 in amino acids: CASSLEGTNSYEQYF. CDR3 nucleotide sequence: TGTGCCAGCAGCTTAGAAGGGACAAATTCCTACGAGCAGTACTTC.

This clone was counted a single time. The rearrangement uses TRBV5-1 and TRBJ1-4, with 8 bases fitting TRBD1. Germline CDR1 is SGHRS and CDR2 is YFSETQ. There are 14 residues in the CDR3. The ends lost 2 bases at V and 8 bases at J; junction bases unmatched: 5. CDR3 amino acids: CASSLQGDREKLFF. The CDR3 DNA sequence: TGCGCCAGCAGCTTACAGGGGGATAGGGAAAAACTGTTTTTT.

V and J are TRBV7-2 and TRBJ2-7; 8 bases are shared with TRBD2. V was clipped by 2 bases and J by 0 bases; unmatched bases: 12. Germline V gene lookup returns CDR1 SGHTA and CDR2 FQGNSA. The CDR3 consists of 18 residues. CDR3 sequence reads: CASSLRGGGRSSSYEQYF. The CDR3, as DNA: TGTGCCAGCAGCTTAAGGGGGGGCGGGAGGAGCTCCTCCTACGAGCAGTACTTC.

The rearrangement joins TRBV28 to TRBJ1-2, with D possibly being TRBD1 (6 bases). The V end was cut by 6 bases, the J end by 5 bases, with 13 bases between. CDR1 MDHEN and CDR2 SYDVKM come from the germline V gene. The CDR3 covers 13 residues. The CDR3 here is CASSLGGAYGYTF. The DNA for the CDR3 is TGTGCCAGCAGCCTCGGGGGGGCTTATGGCTACACCTTC.

The chain carries TRBV4-3 and TRBJ2-1; tentatively, D is TRBD1 (6 bases). This CDR3 has 15 residues. V was cut by 1 base and J by 10 bases, with 17 bases left in between. Germline values: CDR1 LGHNA, CDR2 YSLEER. The CDR3, as DNA: TGCGCCAGCAGCCAAGGCCCAGGGGCCTCGGAAGAGCAGTTCTTC. It yields the protein CASSQGPGASEEQFF.

The chain joins TRBV19 to TRBJ1-1, with D perhaps matching TRBD1 (5 bases). From germline, CDR1 is LNHDA and CDR2 SQIVND (reference sequence). Trimming removed 3 bases from V and 5 bases from J, with 16 bases in between. This CDR3 contains 15 residues. The CDR3 coding sequence is TGTGCCAGTAGTATGGTTGGACAAAAAGGGACTGAAGCTTTCTTT. This encodes CASSMVGQKGTEAFF.

The rearrangement uses TRBV27 and TRBJ2-1; D perhaps matches TRBD2 (6 bases). From germline, CDR1 is MNHEY and CDR2 SMNVEV (reference sequence). The CDR3 length is 13 residues. V lost 3 bases and J 9 bases, leaving 12 bases between the germline ends. The CDR3 DNA reads as TGTGCCAGCAGTTTTCCCCGGACTATTGAGCAGTTCTTC. It codes for CASSFPRTIEQFF.

V gene TRBV19 combines with J gene TRBJ1-2; 12 bases map to TRBD1. CDR3 size: 16 residues. CDR1 is LNHDA, CDR2 SQIVND, per germline (reference sequence). J was trimmed by 0 bases and V by 5 bases; bases with no gene match: 4. The CDR3 region is CASSAGTGGTNYGYTF. The CDR3 bases are TGTGCCAGTAGTGCCGGGACAGGGGGCACTAACTATGGCTACACCTTC.

This chain connects TRBV5-8 to TRBJ1-2; the D gene is possibly TRBD1 (5 bases). CDR3 size: 12 residues. Germline CDR1 reads SGHTS; CDR2 reads YDEGEE. The V end lost 0 bases, the J end lost 6 bases, and 6 bases lay between the germline ends. CDR3 loop: CASSLARDGYTF. As DNA, the CDR3 is TGTGCCAGCAGCTTGGCCAGGGATGGCTACACCTTC.

This chain uses TRBV6-5 with TRBJ1-1; D not resolved. V shed 0 bases and J shed 2 bases, with 7 bases lying between them. The germline V gene has CDR1 MNHEY and CDR2 SVGAGI. The CDR3 runs 14 residues. CDR3 nucleotide sequence: TGTGCCAGCAGTTACTCAGCCACTAACACTGAAGCTTTCTTT. Residues: CASSYSATNTEAFF.

The CDR3 bases are TGTGCCACCAGTGATATGGGGGCCCCGGGGGAGACCCAGTACTTC. Encoded protein: CATSDMGAPGETQYF. The rearrangement uses TRBV24-1 and TRBJ2-5; D might be TRBD1 (6 bases). The CDR3 runs to 15 residues. From germline, CDR1 is KGHDR and CDR2 SFDVKD. Trimming stripped 3 bases from V and 5 bases from J, with 15 bases between.

This clone was seen a few times. The gene calls are TRBV6-6 and TRBJ2-1, with 7 bases matching TRBD2. Germline V gives CDR1 MNHNY, CDR2 SVGAGI (reference sequence). V lost 3 bases and J lost 2; bases outside the gene matches: 4. The CDR3 totals 15 residues. The DNA for the CDR3 is TGTGCCAGCAGTTATCCAGCGGGACCCTACAATGAGCAGTTCTTC. Protein sequence: CASSYPAGPYNEQFF.

CDR3 sequence: CASSEAFAGVNEQYF. The CDR3 nucleotides read TGTGCCAGCAGTGAAGCGTTTGCGGGAGTCAACGAGCAGTACTTC. The rearrangement uses TRBV2 and TRBJ2-7; 7 bases map to TRBD2. This CDR3 comprises 15 residues. CDR1 SNHLY and CDR2 FYNNEI come from the germline V gene. V shed 0 bases and J 5 bases; nucleotides not matched to a gene: 7. The complete variable domain, with remaining parts taken from reference TRBV2 and TRBJ2-7, reads EPEVTQTPSHQVTQMGQEVILRCVPISNHLYFYWYRQILGQKVEFLVSFYNNEISEKSEIFDDQFSVERPDGSNFTLKIRSTKLEDSAMYFCASSEAFAGVNEQYFGPGTRLTVT.

The chain carries TRBV5-1 and TRBJ2-5; D gene unclear. The V end lost 2 bases, the J end lost 2 bases, and 7 bases lay between the germline ends. The CDR3 contains 13 residues. The germline CDR1 and CDR2 sequences are SGHRS and YFSETQ. The CDR3 loop reads CASSLVEQETQYF. CDR3 bases: TGCGCCAGCAGCTTAGTGGAGCAAGAGACCCAGTACTTC.

The chain uses TRBV19 and TRBJ2-1; 9 nucleotides line up with TRBD1. Per germline, CDR1 LNHDA and CDR2 SQIVND (reference sequence). This CDR3 is 14 amino acids long. J lost 8 bases, V lost 6 bases, and 8 bases had no gene match. This CDR3 reads CASRGDREGDEQFF. The CDR3 DNA reads TGTGCCAGTAGAGGGGACAGGGAAGGTGATGAGCAGTTCTTC.

V gene TRBV24-1 combines with J gene TRBJ2-3; D might be TRBD2 (6 bases). This CDR3 comprises 16 residues. V shed 5 bases and J shed 2 bases, with 16 bases lying between them. Germline values: CDR1 KGHDR, CDR2 SFDVKD. The CDR3 nucleotides read TGTGCCACCAGTGCAGGAAGCGGGTACAACACAGATACGCAGTATTTT. It yields the protein CATSAGSGYNTDTQYF.

The chain is built from TRBV19 and TRBJ1-1; D may be TRBD1 (5 bases). The CDR3 sequence is 14 residues long. CDR1 and CDR2 (germline): LNHDA, SQIVND (reference sequence). V was shortened by 4 bases and J by 5 bases, with 14 bases between the two germline ends. The CDR3 DNA follows: TGTGCCAGTAGTACCAAAGGGCGGGGGACTGAAGCTTTCTTT. It codes for CASSTKGRGTEAFF.

The gene calls are TRBV6-6 and TRBJ2-1; 7 bases line up with TRBD1. The CDR3 extends over 16 amino acids. J lost 2 bases, V lost 0 bases, and 4 bases had no gene match. Germline V gene data show CDR1 as MNHNY and CDR2 as SVGAGI (reference sequence). This CDR3 is CASSYSSQGAYNEQFF. CDR3 coding DNA: TGTGCCAGCAGTTACTCGTCGCAGGGGGCCTACAATGAGCAGTTCTTC.

The gene calls are TRBV4-1 and TRBJ2-3; 9 bases are shared with TRBD2. The germline V gene encodes CDR1 MGHRA and CDR2 YSYEKL. Trimming removed 6 bases from V and 2 bases from J; junction bases left unmatched: 9. This CDR3 has 16 residues. CDR3 sequence reads: CASSPLLAGATDTQYF. In DNA, the CDR3 is TGCGCCAGCAGTCCTCTCTTAGCGGGAGCCACAGATACGCAGTATTTT.

Only one count was recorded for this clone. The same CDR3 can be traced to other DNA sequences in this sample. This sequence joins TRBV28 and TRBJ2-7; possibly TRBD2 for D (6 bases). This CDR3 is 11 amino acids long. CDR1 and CDR2 (germline): MDHEN, SYDVKM. V dropped 5 bases and J dropped 7 bases, with 9 bases sitting between them. CDR3 protein: CASSLRGEQYF. Here the CDR3 DNA reads TGTGCCAGCAGTCTTCGGGGGGAGCAGTACTTC. The variable domain in full, completed from reference TRBV28 and TRBJ2-7, reads DVKVTQSSRYLVKRTGEKVFLECVQDMDHENMFWYRQDPGLGLRLIYFSYDVKMKEKGDIPEGYSVSREKKERFSLILESASTNQTSMYLCASSLRGEQYFGPGTRLTVT.

The chain employs TRBV19 and TRBJ2-2; maybe TRBD1 (5 bases). Germline V gives CDR1 LNHDA, CDR2 SQIVND (reference sequence). V shed 9 bases and J shed 3 bases, with 14 bases lying between them. The CDR3 length is 14 residues. The CDR3 DNA is TGTGCCAGCAGGGATTTTGGGGACACCGGGGAGCTGTTTTTT. Translated, it gives CASRDFGDTGELFF.

The V and J genes are TRBV7-9 and TRBJ2-5; D possibly corresponds to TRBD2 (5 bases). Trimming left V 5 bases short and J 2 bases short, with 12 bases between. Germline V gene sequence: CDR1 SEHNR, CDR2 FQNEAQ (reference sequence). This CDR3 is 14 amino acids long. The CDR3 DNA is TGTGCCAGCAGCCCCCGGAGCGGACAAGAGACCCAGTACTTC. This sequence encodes CASSPRSGQETQYF.

The chain has TRBV28 and TRBJ2-7, with 7 bases that match TRBD2. CDR1 and CDR2 (germline): MDHEN, SYDVKM. With 6 bases clipped from V and 2 bases from J, the junction kept 7 bases outside the gene matches. The CDR3 length is 14 residues. CDR3 residues: CASSRASGPYEQYF. The CDR3 region has the DNA TGTGCCAGCAGCCGCGCTAGCGGCCCCTACGAGCAGTACTTC.

The chain has TRBV9 and TRBJ2-7; D might be TRBD2 (5 bases). The CDR3 has 13 amino acids. Trimming took 2 bases from V and 6 from J, leaving 12 bases between them. CDR1 is SGDLS and CDR2 is YYNGEE in the germline V gene. CDR3 coding DNA: TGTGCCAGCAGCGTTTCGGGGATGGGCGAGCAGTACTTC. Translating gives CASSVSGMGEQYF.

This rearrangement joins TRBV29-1 to TRBJ2-1; weak D call: TRBD2 (6 bases). Per the germline V gene, CDR1 is SQVTM and CDR2 is ANQGSEA. The CDR3 loop spans 13 amino acids. V gave up 5 bases and J gave up 4 bases, with 12 bases separating them. The CDR3 DNA follows: TGCAGCGTTCGGACGGGGGAGTACAATGAGCAGTTCTTC. The encoded protein is CSVRTGEYNEQFF.